Listed here are 20 T cell receptor beta chains from one sample, sequenced in a study of cytomegalovirus exposure and HLA in healthy donors (dated by TCRdb to 2016 to 2017). Receptors were amplified or captured by the immunoSEQ multiplex PCR assay. The multiplex PCR relied on a mix of 60 forward primers for TCR Vbeta segments and 13 reverse primers for TCR Jbeta segments. TCRdb took this table from immuneACCESS and kept in-frame rearrangements with V and J called. Such tables lack part of the clones; where checked against another copy, unresolved V genes explain under half of the gap, and the rest is unexplained. The sample table records around 110,000 clones; roughly 72% of these occur just once. 7.5% to 9% of the sample is in the top ten clones. Sequencing input: PBMCs. The receptors shown here come from a man aged 30 to 39 in good health and CMV-seronegative.

The table lists this clone with a few counts. The chain uses TRBV10-3 and TRBJ1-2; possible D gene TRBD1, 5 bases. V gave up 8 bases and J gave up 3 bases, with 13 bases separating them. Germline assignment: CDR1 ENHRY and CDR2 SYGVKD. This CDR3 is built from 13 residues. CDR3: CAIPNVGDYGYTF. CDR3 bases: TGTGCCATCCCGAACGTAGGGGACTATGGCTACACCTTC.

The V and J genes are TRBV7-8 and TRBJ2-7; no firm D call. The length of the CDR3 is 17 residues. V was cut by 4 bases and J by 2 bases, with 21 bases left in between. CDR1 and CDR2 from the germline V gene are SGHVS and FQNEAQ. The CDR3 DNA reads TGTGCCAGCAGCTCCGTGGGCCCTGCAAATCCCACCTACGAGCAGTACTTC. Protein sequence: CASSSVGPANPTYEQYF. The entire variable domain, with the rest obtained from reference TRBV7-8 and TRBJ2-7, is as follows: GAGVSQSPRYKVAKRGQDVALRCDPISGHVSLFWYQQALGQGPEFLTYFQNEAQLDKSGLPSDRFFAERPEGSVSTLKIQRTQQEDSAVYLCASSSVGPANPTYEQYFGPGTRLTVT.

In regard to this clone: Other DNA sequences of this sample code for an identical CDR3. CDR3 sequence reads: CSVGGGGQETQYF. CDR3 in DNA: TGCAGCGTTGGTGGGGGGGGCCAAGAGACCCAGTACTTC. The chain combines TRBV29-1 with TRBJ2-5, with 7 bases that match TRBD2. The J segment lost 1 base and the V segment lost 4 bases, leaving 3 bases of the junction unmatched. The CDR3 runs 13 residues. Per germline, CDR1 SQVTM and CDR2 ANQGSEA. The whole variable domain, filled in from reference TRBV29-1 and TRBJ2-5, reads SAVISQKPSRDICQRGTSLTIQCQVDSQVTMMFWYRQQPGQSLTLIATANQGSEATYESGFVIDKFPISRPNLTFSTLTVSNMSPEDSSIYLCSVGGGGQETQYFGPGTRLLVL.

This clone has only a few counts. The rearrangement joins TRBV6-4 to TRBJ1-2; D gene unclear. V was cut by 2 bases and J by 8 bases, with 9 bases left in between. The CDR3 spans 12 residues. From germline, CDR1 is MRHNA and CDR2 SNTAGT. In DNA form, the CDR3 reads TGTGCCAGCAGTGACCCCGCCCGGGGCTACACCTTC. This gives the protein CASSDPARGYTF.

The chain uses TRBV6-1 and TRBJ1-4, with D possibly TRBD1 on 6 matching bases. The germline gives CDR1 MNHNS, CDR2 SASEGT. The V end lost 3 bases, the J end lost 2 bases, and 13 bases lay between the germline ends. The CDR3 has 16 amino acids. CDR3 sequence (DNA): TGTGCCAGCAGTGACCTGGGGGCGCCTACTAATGAAAAACTGTTTTTT. Residues: CASSDLGAPTNEKLFF.

V gene TRBV10-2 combines with J gene TRBJ1-1; no clear D. The germline CDR1 and CDR2 sequences are WSHSY and SAAADI. CDR3 size: 13 residues. Trimming stripped 3 bases from V and 1 base from J, with 6 bases between. CDR3 DNA sequence: TGCGCCAGCAGTGACTACGGGAACACTGAAGCTTTCTTT. This codes for CASSDYGNTEAFF.

CDR3 residues: CASSIGLAGVGETQYF. The CDR3 DNA reads TGTGCCAGCAGTATCGGACTAGCGGGAGTAGGGGAGACCCAGTACTTC. This chain joins TRBV28 and TRBJ2-5, with 13 bases matching TRBD2. J lost 5 bases, V lost 5 bases, and 8 bases had no gene match. This CDR3 contains 16 residues. Germline CDR1 is MDHEN and CDR2 is SYDVKM.

The CDR3 region is CAWSETSPFTDTQYF. As DNA, the CDR3 is TGTGCCTGGAGCGAGACAAGCCCCTTCACAGATACGCAGTATTTT. The rearrangement uses TRBV30 and TRBJ2-3; D remains ambiguous. The germline V and J ends were trimmed by 3 bases and 2 bases, with 15 bases remaining between them. Per the germline V gene, CDR1 is GTSNPN and CDR2 is SVGIG (reference sequence). The CDR3 extends over 15 amino acids.

The V and J genes are TRBV7-8 and TRBJ2-1, with 13 bases matching TRBD2. There are 18 residues in the CDR3. Germline V gene lookup returns CDR1 SGHVS and CDR2 FQNEAQ. V dropped 3 bases and J dropped 5; count of bases not matched to a gene: 10. The CDR3 nucleotides are TGTGCCAGCAGCTTTTGGCCGACTAGCGGGAGGTATAACAATGAGCAGTTCTTC. It yields the protein CASSFWPTSGRYNNEQFF.

The V and J genes are TRBV30 and TRBJ1-4; perhaps TRBD1 as D (5 bases). This CDR3 region has 13 residues. The germline V gene has CDR1 GTSNPN and CDR2 SVGIG (reference sequence). The ends were cut back, 1 base at V and 10 bases at J, with 13 bases in the middle. CDR3 coding DNA: TGTGCCTGGAGTGCGGGAACGGGGGGAAAACTGTTTTTT. Translating it yields CAWSAGTGGKLFF.

This clone was counted once. V is TRBV28 and J is TRBJ2-5; 12 bases match TRBD1. The CDR3 is made up of 16 amino acids. CDR1 is MDHEN, CDR2 SYDVKM, per germline. V was clipped by 6 bases and J by 5 bases; unmatched bases: 10. CDR3 protein: CASRYTGTGGWETQYF. DNA of the CDR3: TGTGCCAGCAGATACACCGGGACAGGGGGCTGGGAGACCCAGTACTTC.

In this sample, this clone turned up a few times. The V gene is TRBV5-1, the J gene TRBJ2-5; 7 bases agree with TRBD1. Trimming took 2 bases from V and 3 from J; bases not matched to a gene: 7. CDR1 is SGHRS and CDR2 is YFSETQ in the germline V gene. The CDR3 covers 15 residues. The CDR3: CASSLLPGQKETQYF. DNA for the CDR3: TGCGCCAGCAGCTTACTTCCGGGACAGAAAGAGACCCAGTACTTC.

A single count supports this clone. The chain carries TRBV14 and TRBJ1-6; D is possibly TRBD1 (6 bases). Germline CDR1 is SGHDN and CDR2 is FVKESK. Trimming left V 2 bases short and J 11 bases short, with 13 bases between. The length of the CDR3 is 14 residues. The chain's CDR3 is CASSQRLQGPPLHF. CDR3 DNA: TGTGCCAGCAGCCAACGACTTCAGGGGCCACCCCTCCACTTT.

This clone appeared a single time. This rearrangement joins TRBV5-5 to TRBJ1-2; 8 nucleotides match TRBD1. The CDR3 is made up of 17 amino acids. V lost 4 bases, J lost 4 bases, and 15 bases stayed unmatched. Germline V CDR1 and CDR2: SGHKS, YYEKEE (reference sequence). CDR3 in DNA: TGTGCCAGCAGCACCGGCGACAGGGGAGGGGGATTCTATGGCTACACCTTC. It yields the protein CASSTGDRGGGFYGYTF.

The chain couples TRBV5-4 to TRBJ1-4, with D unclear. CDR1 SGHNT and CDR2 YYREEE come from the germline V gene (reference sequence). V dropped 2 bases and J dropped 7 bases, with 3 bases sitting between them. The CDR3 extends over 11 amino acids. The CDR3 region has the DNA TGTGCCAGCAGCTTCGGTGAAAAACTGTTTTTT. Translated, it gives CASSFGEKLFF. Variable domain in full (rest from reference TRBV5-4 and TRBJ1-4): ETGVTQSPTHLIKTRGQQVTLRCSSQSGHNTVSWYQQALGQGPQFIFQYYREEENGRGNFPPRFSGLQFPNYSSELNVNALELDDSALYLCASSFGEKLFFGSGTQLSVL.

The chain links TRBV28 to TRBJ1-1; D perhaps matches TRBD1 (6 bases). Trimming took 5 bases from V and 5 from J, leaving 18 bases between them. The CDR3 contains 15 residues. Germline CDR1 is MDHEN and CDR2 is SYDVKM. The CDR3 protein is CASSQATGLGTEAFF. The CDR3, as DNA: TGTGCCAGCAGTCAGGCGACAGGTCTGGGGACTGAAGCTTTCTTT.

This clone has more than one count but fewer than ten. The chain uses TRBV5-1 and TRBJ1-1, with 8 bases lining up with TRBD1. Germline CDR1 is SGHRS and CDR2 is YFSETQ. The CDR3 has 14 amino acids. The V segment lost 4 bases and the J segment 2 bases; nucleotides outside the gene matches: 4. In DNA form, the CDR3 reads TGCGCCAGCAGCGGGGGACAGGAAAACACTGAAGCTTTCTTT. It translates to CASSGGQENTEAFF. The whole variable domain, filled in from reference TRBV5-1 and TRBJ1-1, reads KAGVTQTPRYLIKTRGQQVTLSCSPISGHRSVSWYQQTPGQGLQFLFEYFSETQRNKGNFPGRFSGRQFSNSRSEMNVSTLELGDSALYLCASSGGQENTEAFFGQGTRLTVV.

The chain couples TRBV18 to TRBJ2-5; 8 nucleotides match TRBD2. V lost 2 bases and J lost 2; bases outside the gene matches: 7. There are 16 residues in the CDR3. Germline CDR1 is KGHSH and CDR2 is LQKENI. The CDR3 spells CASSPSLAGLQETQYF. CDR3 nucleotides: TGTGCCAGCTCACCAAGCCTAGCGGGCCTACAAGAGACCCAGTACTTC.

The rearrangement uses TRBV7-2 and TRBJ2-3, with TRBD2 matching 10 bases. Germline CDR1 SGHTA, CDR2 FQGNSA. The J segment lost 3 bases and the V segment lost 0 bases, leaving 0 bases of the junction unmatched. The CDR3 spans 15 residues. CDR3 bases: TGTGCCAGCAGCTTAGCTAGCGGGGGGACAGATACGCAGTATTTT. Translating gives CASSLASGGTDTQYF.

The chain links TRBV5-1 to TRBJ1-1, with D possibly matching TRBD1 (5 bases). The CDR3 is 15 amino acids. Looked up from germline, CDR1 is SGHRS and CDR2 is YFSETQ. The V and J ends lost 3 bases and 1 base respectively, with 13 bases between them. The CDR3 sequence: CASSSVSGPNTEAFF. For the CDR3, the DNA is TGCGCCAGCAGCTCAGTGTCAGGGCCGAACACTGAAGCTTTCTTT.